Following are 6 T cell receptor beta chains from one sample sequenced in a study of blood T cell repertoires in COVID-19. Method: immunoSEQ multiplex PCR; TCRdb's copy keeps in-frame clones and lacks some. This sample has 130,000 or so clones, with about 89% found just once. Sequenced: peripheral blood. The receptors come from a man aged 55-75 years with COVID-19, enrolled during active disease.

The rearrangement joins TRBV5-1 to TRBJ1-1; possibly TRBD1 for D (6 bases). With 1 base removed from V and 7 bases from J, the gap between germline ends came to 11 bases. The CDR3 loop spans 13 amino acids. Germline CDR1 reads SGHRS; CDR2 reads YFSETQ. CDR3 DNA: TGCGCCAGCAGCTTGAACCAGGGGCTTGAAGCTTTCTTT. It is translated as CASSLNQGLEAFF.

The J gene is TRBJ2-7, the V gene TRBV6-5; D perhaps matches TRBD1 (5 bases). The V gene's germline CDR1 is MNHEY and CDR2 SVGAGI. Trimming removed 4 bases from V and 2 bases from J, with 12 bases in between. The CDR3 totals 14 residues. CDR3 in DNA: TGTGCCAGCAGTTCCCCTTCGACAGCCTACGAGCAGTACTTC. Amino acids: CASSSPSTAYEQYF.

The chain links TRBV9 to TRBJ2-3; 10 nucleotides align to TRBD2. The germline V gene has CDR1 SGDLS and CDR2 YYNGEE. The junction had 2 bases not matched to a gene; V was cut back by 0 bases and J by 1 base. The CDR3 length is 16 residues. CDR3 in DNA: TGTGCCAGCAGCGTAGGAGCGGGGGGGCGCACAGATACGCAGTATTTT. Its protein is CASSVGAGGRTDTQYF.

The chain joins TRBV19 to TRBJ2-3; no firm D call. The germline CDR1 and CDR2 sequences are LNHDA and SQIVND (reference sequence). V lost 3 bases, J lost 5 bases, and 18 bases lay in between. The CDR3 loop spans 16 amino acids. DNA of the CDR3: TGTGCCAGTAGTATCAGTGTCGTCAAAAACGAAGATACGCAGTATTTT. Protein product: CASSISVVKNEDTQYF.

The J gene is TRBJ1-1, the V gene TRBV10-3; D gene uncertain. V lost 0 bases to trimming and J lost 4 bases, with 15 bases between them. This CDR3 region has 16 residues. Germline CDR1 and CDR2: ENHRY and SYGVKD. The CDR3 DNA sequence: TGTGCCATCAGTGAGTCTTTGGTGGGCCGGGGCACTGAAGCTTTCTTT. Translation gives CAISESLVGRGTEAFF.

V is TRBV7-9 and J is TRBJ1-6; weak D call: TRBD1 (6 bases). CDR1 is SEHNR, CDR2 FQNEAQ, per germline (reference sequence). Trimming took 5 bases from V and 8 from J, leaving 13 bases between them. The CDR3 totals 14 residues. CDR3 DNA sequence: TGTGCCAGCAGCATCAACAGGGTGGATTCACCCCTCCACTTT. This gives the protein CASSINRVDSPLHF.